What follows are 20 T cell receptor beta chains derived from one specimen sequenced in a study of regulatory T cells in long-lasting Graves disease. CDR3 regions were amplified by Arm-PCR using iRepertoire HTBI primers to build TCR beta libraries. TCRdb re-called the multiplex PCR reads with MiXCR, one entry per CDR3 protein. The sample consists of hundreds of thousands of distinct CDR3 sequences, roughly 21% of them appearing once. Time point denoted: persistent/refractory GD, antithyroid drugs over 5 years with positive TRAb. Generation of the TCR library employed RNA extracted from PBMCs. The starting material was peripheral blood mononuclear cells (PBMCs), obtained when the disease was refractory, from a patient treated with antithyroid drugs. Receptors were obtained from a female donor with Graves disease.

With regard to this clonotype: The junction and the germline gene differ at one end; a read error may be behind it. The rearrangement links TRBV12-3 or TRBV12-4 to TRBJ2-7; D is unclear. This CDR3 spans 16 amino acids. CDR3 sequence: CASSFLSFGTDYVQYF. The DNA of the CDR3 is TGTGCCAGCAGTTTTTTAAGCTTCGGTACGGATTACGTGCAGTACTTC.

As for this clonotype: This could be a read error, since a much larger clone is one nucleotide away. The chain carries TRBV27 and TRBJ1-1; TRBD1 matches 7 bases. CDR1 and CDR2 from the germline V gene are MNHEY and SMNVEV (reference sequence). The CDR3 covers 13 residues. The CDR3 protein is CAGSPSGGTEAFF. CDR3 sequence (DNA): TGTGCCGGCAGTCCGTCAGGGGGCACTGAAGCTTTCTTT.

The sample holds a few counts of this clonotype. Because the CDR3 is missing its conserved closing phenylalanine or tryptophan, this is likely a read error. The V gene is TRBV19, the J gene TRBJ2-7; D unresolved. Germline values: CDR1 LNHDA, CDR2 SQIVND (reference sequence). This CDR3 is 14 amino acids long. The V end was cut by 3 bases, the J end by 5 bases, with 14 bases between. The CDR3 sequence is CASSMVEQRNEQYL. Written as DNA, the CDR3 is TGTGCCAGTAGTATGGTGGAACAGAGAAACGAGCAGTACCTC.

This clonotype was seen at least ten times. The chain has TRBV30 and TRBJ2-5; possibly TRBD1 for D (5 bases). Germline CDR1 reads GTSNPN; CDR2 reads SVGIG (reference sequence). The CDR3 totals 13 residues. Trimming stripped 1 base from V and 4 bases from J, with 10 bases between. The CDR3 loop reads CAWSGGGPETQYF. CDR3 nucleotides: TGTGCCTGGAGTGGGGGCGGCCCAGAGACCCAGTACTTC.

At least ten counts were recorded for this clonotype. The chain couples TRBV11-2 to TRBJ2-7; no firm D call. The germline gives CDR1 SGHAT, CDR2 FQNNGV. The CDR3 is 14 residues long. With 1 base removed from V and 1 base from J, the gap between germline ends came to 8 bases. CDR3 bases: TGTGCCAGCAGCTTAGCTGGGTATTCCTACGAGCAGTACTTC. This gives the protein CASSLAGYSYEQYF.

The CDR3 region is CASSLGTRGNIQYF. The CDR3 region has the DNA TGTGCCAGCAGTTTAGGGACGAGGGGTAACATTCAGTACTTC. The chain carries TRBV28 and TRBJ2-4; D is perhaps TRBD1 or TRBD2 (5 bases each). Germline V gene sequence: CDR1 MDHEN, CDR2 SYDVKM. CDR3 length: 14 amino acids. Trimming removed 2 bases from V and 7 bases from J, with 12 bases in between.

This clonotype has at least ten counts. CDR3 amino acids: CASSYEGWIGEKLFF. CDR3 nucleotides: TGTGCCAGCAGTTACGAAGGGTGGATTGGTGAAAAACTGTTTTTT. This sequence joins TRBV6-5 and TRBJ1-4; D is undetermined. This CDR3 spans 15 amino acids. With 2 bases removed from V and 7 bases from J, the gap between germline ends came to 14 bases. Looked up from germline, CDR1 is MNHEY and CDR2 is SVGAGI.

This clonotype showed up many times. The genes are TRBV7-2 and TRBJ2-7, with D unclear. V was clipped by 1 base and J by 2 bases, with 12 bases between them. The CDR3 loop spans 15 amino acids. CDR1 SGHTA and CDR2 FQGNSA come from the germline V gene. The CDR3 sequence: CASSLEYGQAYEQYF. In DNA form, the CDR3 reads TGTGCCAGCAGCTTAGAATATGGGCAAGCCTACGAGCAGTACTTC.

This clonotype was picked up a small number of times. V gene TRBV30 combines with J gene TRBJ1-5; no firm D call. Germline V lookup: CDR1 GTSNPN, CDR2 SVGIG (reference sequence). Trimming took off 0 bases at V and 3 bases at J, with 0 bases between the two ends. The CDR3 length is 11 residues. CDR3 sequence reads: CAWSVNQPQHF. In DNA form, the CDR3 reads TGTGCCTGGAGTGTCAATCAGCCCCAGCATTTT. The whole variable domain, filled in from reference TRBV30 and TRBJ1-5, reads SQTIHQWPATLVQPVGSPLSLECTVEGTSNPNLYWYRQAAGRGLQLLFYSVGIGQISSEVPQNLSASRPQDRQFILSSKKLLLSDSGFYLCAWSVNQPQHFGDGTRLSIL.

For this clonotype: A much larger clone lies one base from this, so it may be a read error. This CDR3 fails to terminate in the conserved phenylalanine or tryptophan, so it likely reflects a read error. The chain recombines TRBV7-2 with TRBJ2-7; 9 bases match TRBD2. The CDR3 extends over 13 amino acids. Trimming took 2 bases from V and 5 from J; bases not matched to a gene: 1. The germline V gene encodes CDR1 SGHTA and CDR2 FQGNSA. The CDR3: CASSLQREDEQYS. The CDR3, as DNA: TGTGCCAGCAGCTTACAGCGGGAGGACGAGCAGTACTCC.

The chain uses TRBV10-3 and TRBJ2-1; 8 bases are a match to TRBD1. With 6 bases clipped from V and 1 base from J, the junction kept 8 bases outside the gene matches. The CDR3 is 16 residues long. Germline loops: CDR1 ENHRY, CDR2 SYGVKD. CDR3 residues: CAISGTGSSSYNEQFF. As DNA, the CDR3 is TGTGCCATCAGCGGGACAGGAAGTTCTTCCTACAATGAGCAGTTCTTC.

This clonotype was seen ten or more times. This sequence joins TRBV13 and TRBJ2-5, with D hard to call. The CDR3 is 13 residues long. From germline, CDR1 is PRHDT and CDR2 FYEKMQ (reference sequence). Trimming removed 5 bases at V and 2 bases at J, with 9 bases between. CDR3 DNA sequence: TGTGCCAGCAGCGCCGGGTTTCAAGAGACCCAGTACTTC. Amino acid sequence: CASSAGFQETQYF.

The V and J genes are TRBV5-5 and TRBJ2-1; 12 bases are shared with TRBD2. Germline V lookup: CDR1 SGHKS, CDR2 YYEKEE (reference sequence). The CDR3 is 14 residues long. V lost 0 bases, J lost 15 bases, and 7 bases stayed unmatched. The CDR3 region has the DNA TGTGCCAGCAGCTTGGTGCTAGCGGGGGGGAGTGCGTTCTTC. Protein sequence: CASSLVLAGGSAFF. Combining the CDR3 with reference TRBV5-5 and TRBJ2-1 gives the whole variable domain DAGVTQSPTHLIKTRGQQVTLRCSPISGHKSVSWYQQVLGQGPQFIFQYYEKEERGRGNFPDRFSARQFPNYSSELNVNALLLGDSALYLCASSLVLAGGSAFFGPGTRLTVL.

This clonotype has a count of ten or more. This rearrangement joins TRBV12-3 or TRBV12-4 to TRBJ2-7, with 7 bases matching TRBD2. J gave up 2 bases and V 5 bases, and 9 bases lay outside the gene matches. This CDR3 is 15 amino acids long. The CDR3 spells CASSLHPGTTYEQYF. CDR3 coding DNA: TGTGCCAGCAGTCTACACCCCGGGACTACCTACGAGCAGTACTTC.

The chain recombines TRBV5-1 with TRBJ2-2; TRBD1 agrees at 8 bases. The CDR3 has 16 amino acids. Germline trimming cut 3 bases from V and 7 bases from J; bases unmatched to any gene: 11. Germline V gene data show CDR1 as SGHRS and CDR2 as YFSETQ. The DNA of the CDR3 is TGCGCCAGCAGCTCCCAGGACAGGGCTATGAACGGGGAGCTGTTTTTT. Translating it yields CASSSQDRAMNGELFF.

This clonotype was found a few times. This chain connects TRBV24-1 to TRBJ2-2; D call uncertain. From germline, CDR1 is KGHDR and CDR2 SFDVKD. The length of the CDR3 is 16 residues. The V gene lost 0 bases and the J gene lost 2 bases, with 9 bases spanning the gap. The CDR3 region has the DNA TGTGCCACCAGTGATTTGGCGGACCGAAACACCGGGGAGCTGTTTTTT. Protein sequence: CATSDLADRNTGELFF.

The rearrangement joins TRBV7-3 to TRBJ2-3; TRBD2 matches at 14 bases. This CDR3 has 16 residues. The trim removed 2 bases at V and 5 bases at J, leaving 3 bases unmatched. In germline, CDR1 is SGHTA, CDR2 FQGTGA. CDR3 in amino acids: CASSLGTSGSGDTQYF. CDR3 bases: TGTGCCAGCAGCTTAGGGACTAGCGGGAGTGGAGATACGCAGTATTTT.

This chain joins TRBV6-1 and TRBJ1-5, with a possible D match to TRBD1 (6 bases). V was pared by 4 bases and J by 11 bases, with 21 bases between. The CDR3 has 15 residues. Looked up from germline, CDR1 is MNHNS and CDR2 is SASEGT. This chain's CDR3 is CASSAQGWGGEAQHF. The CDR3 DNA sequence: TGTGCCAGCAGTGCCCAGGGGTGGGGGGGGGAGGCCCAGCATTTT.

CDR3 sequence (DNA): TGTGCCAGCAGCCCAAGGACAGGACTAAGTGGCACTGAAGCTTTCTTT. As protein: CASSPRTGLSGTEAFF. The chain uses TRBV3-1 and TRBJ1-1; 7 bases are a match to TRBD1. The germline V gene has CDR1 LGHDT and CDR2 YNNKEL (reference sequence). CDR3 size: 16 residues. The V gene end was trimmed by 4 bases and the J gene end by 4 bases; junction bases not matched to a gene: 12.

The rearrangement links TRBV24-1 to TRBJ2-7; D unresolved. Trimming removed 5 bases at V and 3 bases at J, with 10 bases between. CDR1 and CDR2 (germline): KGHDR, SFDVKD. CDR3 size: 13 residues. CDR3 in amino acids: CATSAGWNYEQYF. In DNA form, the CDR3 reads TGTGCCACCAGTGCAGGATGGAACTACGAGCAGTACTTC.